This section outlines one T cell receptor beta chain sequence together with its context. Original methodology: Estimation of nucleated cell counts was performed using reference gene primer amplification. TCRdb keeps only in-frame clones here, not all; method: immunoSEQ multiplex PCR. V and J calls and clone size are those listed in that table; D and trimming were worked out from the DNA. The table has about 430,000 clones, roughly 90% seen once. Germline V gene data show CDR1 as MDHEN and CDR2 as SYDVKM. This CDR3 contains 15 residues. Trimming at V came to 6 bases and at J to 7 bases, leaving 12 bases not matched to a gene. This sample was taken from a study of blood T cell repertoires in COVID-19. About the study: Some COVID-19 samples were acute and others convalescent; all came from the United States, Italy and Spain.

The study recruited people aged about 18 to 95 years across more than 20 US areas. Clinical history as reported by participants underpinned cohort assignment. The V call is TRBV28, the J call TRBJ2-1; 7 bases are shared with TRBD1. This clonotype was obtained from a woman aged 25 to 39 with acute COVID-19. The source material was PBMCs or T cells enriched from blood (not recorded which). CDR3 amino acids: CASSPPTGLLNEQFF. DNA of the CDR3: TGTGCCAGCAGCCCCCCGACAGGGCTCCTGAATGAGCAGTTCTTC.